Shown below are 7 T cell receptor beta chains from a single sample sequenced in a study of blood T cell repertoires in COVID-19. Some clones are missing from TCRdb's copy, which holds only in-frame ones; the method was immunoSEQ multiplex PCR. This sample has roughly 180,000 clones, with roughly 84% found just once. The sample consisted of peripheral blood. The receptor set was obtained from an elderly man with COVID-19, enrolled during active disease.

The rearrangement uses TRBV6-2 or TRBV6-3 and TRBJ1-1; no reliable D call. V was clipped by 5 bases and J by 9 bases, with 13 bases between them. Per germline, CDR1 MNHEY and CDR2 SVGEGT. This CDR3 comprises 12 residues. In DNA, the CDR3 is TGTGCCAGCAGTGTATTTCCCTCTCAAGCTTTCTTT. It codes for CASSVFPSQAFF.

This rearrangement joins TRBV5-1 to TRBJ1-2; maybe TRBD1 (5 bases). Looked up from germline, CDR1 is SGHRS and CDR2 is YFSETQ. V lost 2 bases and J lost 5, with 10 bases in between. The CDR3 runs to 13 residues. CDR3 nucleotide sequence: TGCGCCAGCAGCTTACAGGCCGTTTATGGCTACACCTTC. The encoded protein is CASSLQAVYGYTF.

This chain uses TRBV4-1 with TRBJ2-7; D is uncertain. Looked up from germline, CDR1 is MGHRA and CDR2 is YSYEKL. The CDR3 spans 15 residues. Trimming stripped 0 bases from V and 4 bases from J, with 13 bases between. Here the CDR3 DNA reads TGCGCCAGCAGCCAAGATCCTAGGTCGGAGTACGAGCAGTACTTC. The encoded protein is CASSQDPRSEYEQYF.

The chain uses TRBV4-3 and TRBJ2-5; TRBD1 matches 7 bases. Losses at the gene ends were 1 base for V and 5 bases for J; bases not matched to a gene: 7. The CDR3 covers 15 residues. Germline CDR1 and CDR2: LGHNA and YSLEER. This CDR3 is CASSQGVRGLETQYF. In DNA, the CDR3 is TGCGCCAGCAGCCAAGGTGTCAGGGGGTTGGAGACCCAGTACTTC.

In this sample, this clone turned up once. The chain has TRBV5-1 and TRBJ2-7; 9 bases match TRBD1. CDR1 and CDR2 (germline): SGHRS, YFSETQ. The CDR3 totals 14 residues. Trimming cost V 4 bases and J 1 base; bases outside gene matches: 3. The CDR3 bases are TGCGCCAGCAGCAGGGGACAGGGTTCCTACGAGCAGTACTTC. Amino acid sequence: CASSRGQGSYEQYF. Using reference TRBV5-1 and TRBJ2-7 for the parts outside the CDR3, the full variable domain is KAGVTQTPRYLIKTRGQQVTLSCSPISGHRSVSWYQQTPGQGLQFLFEYFSETQRNKGNFPGRFSGRQFSNSRSEMNVSTLELGDSALYLCASSRGQGSYEQYFGPGTRLTVT.

This sequence joins TRBV7-3 and TRBJ2-5, with TRBD1 matching 8 bases. Germline CDR1 and CDR2: SGHTA and FQGTGA. Germline trimming cut 5 bases from V and 3 bases from J; bases unmatched to any gene: 2. CDR3 size: 13 residues. DNA for the CDR3: TGTGCCAGCAGCCTGGACAGGGAAGAGACCCAGTACTTC. Protein product: CASSLDREETQYF. The full variable domain, rest sourced from reference TRBV7-3 and TRBJ2-5, is GAGVSQTPSNKVTEKGKYVELRCDPISGHTALYWYRQSLGQGPEFLIYFQGTGAADDSGLPNDRFFAVRPEGSVSTLKIQRTERGDSAVYLCASSLDREETQYFGPGTRLLVL.

The chain recombines TRBV7-2 with TRBJ1-6; TRBD1 matches at 8 bases. CDR3 length equals 14 residues. CDR1 and CDR2 from the germline V gene are SGHTA and FQGNSA. V trimming: 5 bases; J trimming: 8 bases; junction bases outside the gene matches: 5. CDR3 residues: CASSPGGLDSPLHF. The CDR3 nucleotides are TGTGCCAGCAGCCCAGGGGGCCTGGATTCACCCCTCCACTTT.